Sequencing of this T cell receptor beta chain was carried out in a study of preoperative IRX-2 immunotherapy in early breast cancer. This sample's treatment: preoperative locoregional IRX-2 cytokine immunotherapy. The CDR3 is 16 residues long. V was clipped by 6 bases and J by 2 bases, with 16 bases between them. Germline CDR1 is SGHNT and CDR2 is YENEEA. Data came from immunoSEQ multiplex PCR; TCRdb stores just in-frame clones and leaves some out. Here the sample spans roughly 27,000 clones, around 75% being singletons. This specimen consisted of lymph node tissue, obtained before IRX-2 immunotherapy. J is TRBJ2-2 and V is TRBV11-3, with a tentative D call TRBD1 (7 bases). This sequence was found in a human donor with breast cancer. The CDR3 DNA is TGTGCCAGCAGTCCCCGGACAGGACTAAACACCGGGGAGCTGTTTTTT. It encodes CASSPRTGLNTGELFF.